Included here is one T cell receptor (beta chain) sequence, with context. Its specificity is unknown. This specimen comes from a study of T cell repertoires in cytomegalovirus infection. On the study more broadly: Peptides in the study included HLA-C-restricted and HLA-B-restricted CMV epitopes. Carrying CMV and the relevant HLA type showed in public TCR beta signatures.

Germline-derived CDR1 and CDR2 are LGHDT and YNNKEL (reference sequence). The V and J ends lost 3 bases and 0 bases respectively, with 17 bases between them. The CDR3 contains 18 residues. Using its own MiXCR run on the reads, TCRdb lists one record per CDR3 protein. The repertoire holds approximately 89,000 distinct CDR3 sequences, with 25% to 30% as singletons. Whole-study results and caveats: Identification of carriers of CMV plus the relevant HLA was performed using cumulative public TCR beta family frequency.

The sequence came from a human donor in good health (CMV status not recorded). Some clones in this sample may be carry-over from other donors' samples. The chain recombines TRBV3-1 with TRBJ2-2; D is uncertain. The specimen comprised CD8+ T cells from cultured PBMCs, sampled from culture after CMV antigen stimulation. The CDR3 DNA follows: TGTGCCAGCAGCCAGATCTCCCCGGCAGCCTCGAACACCGGGGAGCTGTTTTTT. Translated: CASSQISPAASNTGELFF.